This T cell receptor (beta chain) originates from a study of cytomegalovirus exposure and HLA in healthy donors. Germline values: CDR1 LNHDA, CDR2 SQIVND (reference sequence). The CDR3 runs to 17 residues. Trimming removed 5 bases from V and 5 bases from J; junction bases left unmatched: 13. The PCR used 60 Vbeta and 13 Jbeta primers. Some clones are missing from TCRdb's copy, which holds only in-frame ones; the method was immunoSEQ multiplex PCR. The sample lists tens of thousands of clones, 75% to 85% occurring once. This clonotype was obtained from a male donor in good health and CMV-seronegative. Sample: PBMCs. The chain employs TRBV19 and TRBJ2-7, with TRBD1 matching 12 bases. This chain's CDR3 is CASSSTGTGGRGHEQYF. CDR3 bases: TGTGCCAGTAGTTCTACCGGGACAGGGGGCAGGGGGCACGAGCAGTACTTC.